Following are 28 T cell receptor beta chains from one sample sequenced in a study of T cells in Graves' hyperthyroidism and ophthalmopathy. TCR beta CDR3 regions were amplified from RNA transcripts. The TCR CDR3 first-round RT-PCR relied on the HTBI primer set. TCRdb independently ran MiXCR on the multiplex PCR reads; one entry per CDR3 protein. The data contain 600,000 to 800,000 distinct CDR3 sequences, approximately 40% of them singletons. The sequenced material came from blood. The receptor source for this set is a woman aged 40 to 50 with Graves' hyperthyroidism.

Many counts were recorded for this clonotype. The chain has TRBV10-2 and TRBJ2-2; TRBD2 agrees at 9 bases. This CDR3 contains 15 residues. The germline gives CDR1 WSHSY, CDR2 SAAADI. V shed 7 bases, J shed 3 bases, and the junction held 6 bases outside the gene matches. CDR3 sequence: CASIATSGDTGELFF. CDR3 bases: TGCGCCAGCATTGCGACTAGCGGAGACACCGGGGAGCTGTTTTTT.

This clonotype was observed many times. The J gene is TRBJ1-5, the V gene TRBV15; 10 positions agree with TRBD1. Germline V gene lookup returns CDR1 LNHNV and CDR2 YYDKDF (reference sequence). This CDR3 is built from 18 residues. V shed 0 bases, J shed 6 bases, and the junction held 11 bases outside the gene matches. The CDR3 loop is CATSREVPGQGFGQPQHF. CDR3 nucleotide sequence: TGTGCCACCAGCAGAGAGGTACCGGGACAGGGGTTCGGTCAGCCCCAGCATTTT. The whole variable domain, remainder taken from reference TRBV15 and TRBJ1-5, is DAMVIQNPRYQVTQFGKPVTLSCSQTLNHNVMYWYQQKSSQAPKLLFHYYDKDFNNEADTPDNFQSRRPNTSFCFLDIRSPGLGDTAMYLCATSREVPGQGFGQPQHFGDGTRLSIL.

Ten or more counts support this clonotype. The V and J genes are TRBV6-5 and TRBJ1-1; D is undetermined. V was clipped by 7 bases and J by 6 bases, with 0 bases between them. The germline V gene has CDR1 MNHEY and CDR2 SVGAGI. The CDR3 runs 8 residues. CDR3 protein: CASTEAFF. Written as DNA, the CDR3 is TGTGCCAGCACTGAAGCTTTCTTT.

There are many counts of this clonotype. J is TRBJ2-7 and V is TRBV7-2; 7 bases line up with TRBD2. The CDR3 length is 16 residues. Trimming cost V 2 bases and J 3 bases; bases outside gene matches: 10. From germline, CDR1 is SGHTA and CDR2 FQGNSA. DNA for the CDR3: TGTGCCAGCAGCTTAAGGGACGGGGCGGGGGACTACGAGCAGTACTTC. Its protein product is CASSLRDGAGDYEQYF.

The V gene is TRBV7-8, the J gene TRBJ1-2; 8 bases map to TRBD1. CDR1 SGHVS and CDR2 FQNEAQ come from the germline V gene. This CDR3 region has 16 residues. J was trimmed by 2 bases and V by 6 bases; bases with no gene match: 11. The CDR3 sequence: CASSLLQDRANYGYTF. DNA of the CDR3: TGTGCCAGCAGTCTCTTGCAGGACAGGGCCAACTATGGCTACACCTTC.

The chain has TRBV6-6 and TRBJ2-3; D is undetermined. Germline loops: CDR1 MNHNY, CDR2 SVGAGI (reference sequence). The CDR3 runs 14 residues. The V and J ends lost 3 bases and 2 bases respectively, with 9 bases between them. In DNA form, the CDR3 reads TGTGCCAGCAGTTATCTCGCGGCCACAGATACGCAGTATTTT. This translates into CASSYLAATDTQYF.

This sequence joins TRBV6-5 and TRBJ1-1, with D unresolved. There are 14 residues in the CDR3. Germline V CDR1 and CDR2: MNHEY, SVGAGI. The ends were cut back, 0 bases at V and 7 bases at J, with 12 bases in the middle. The chain's CDR3 is CASSYSPATREAFF. The CDR3 nucleotides are TGTGCCAGCAGTTACTCCCCAGCGACCCGTGAAGCTTTCTTT.

The rearrangement uses TRBV6-5 and TRBJ1-5, with D perhaps matching TRBD1 (6 bases). CDR1 and CDR2 (germline): MNHEY, SVGAGI. The V gene lost 6 bases and the J gene lost 16 bases, with 16 bases spanning the gap. The CDR3 runs 11 residues. Here the CDR3 DNA reads TGTGCCAGCAGGACCAACAGGGTAGGACATTTT. Protein sequence: CASRTNRVGHF.

In its sample, this clonotype was seen many times. The gene calls are TRBV6-2 or TRBV6-3 and TRBJ2-5; 7 bases are a match to TRBD2. The V gene's germline CDR1 is MNHEY and CDR2 SVGEGT. The CDR3 totals 14 residues. The V segment lost 7 bases and the J segment 4 bases; nucleotides outside the gene matches: 9. CDR3 loop: CASKLGRERETQYF. The CDR3 DNA follows: TGTGCCAGCAAGCTGGGGCGGGAGCGAGAGACCCAGTACTTC.

Points on this clonotype: This clone may be a read error of a much larger clone one base away. The chain joins TRBV7-6 to TRBJ2-2; perhaps D is TRBD1 or TRBD2 (5 bases each). The CDR3 consists of 15 residues. Germline CDR1 is SGHVS and CDR2 is FNYEAQ. CDR3 nucleotides: TGTGCCAGCAGCCGTGGGCTTGGGACCGCCGGGGCGCTGTTTTTT. Amino acids: CASSRGLGTAGALFF.

This clonotype has at least ten counts. The genes are TRBV4-3 and TRBJ1-1; D gene unclear. The CDR3 totals 14 residues. Germline CDR1 is LGHNA and CDR2 is YSLEER. Trimming pared 1 base from V and 3 bases from J, leaving 9 bases between. The CDR3 loop is CASSQGFGYTEAFF. As DNA, the CDR3 is TGCGCCAGCAGCCAAGGTTTCGGTTACACTGAAGCTTTCTTT.

This sequence joins TRBV3-1 and TRBJ2-7; D ambiguous. Germline CDR1 reads LGHDT; CDR2 reads YNNKEL (reference sequence). This CDR3 is 12 amino acids long. Trimming pared 0 bases from V and 3 bases from J, leaving 3 bases between. The CDR3 coding sequence is TGTGCCAGCAGCCAAGATATCTACGAGCAGTACTTC. It encodes CASSQDIYEQYF.

V and J are TRBV10-3 and TRBJ2-7; 9 bases fit TRBD1. With V trimmed by 0 bases and J by 7 bases, 13 bases remained unmatched. Germline V gene lookup returns CDR1 ENHRY and CDR2 SYGVKD. The CDR3 runs to 17 residues. The CDR3 DNA follows: TGTGCCATCAGTGAGTCGGGACAGGGAGGAACCTACAATGAGCAGTACTTC. Its protein is CAISESGQGGTYNEQYF.

V is TRBV7-9 and J is TRBJ2-7, with D unclear. CDR3 size: 12 residues. Between the trimmed V and J ends, which lost 5 bases and 5 bases, there was a span of 10 bases. Germline V gene sequence: CDR1 SEHNR, CDR2 FQNEAQ (reference sequence). The CDR3 sequence is CASSVESHEQYF. In DNA, the CDR3 is TGTGCCAGCAGCGTGGAGTCTCACGAGCAGTACTTC.

This clonotype came up many times. The chain couples TRBV13 to TRBJ2-7; D is undetermined. Germline CDR1 and CDR2: PRHDT and FYEKMQ (reference sequence). Trimming pared 9 bases from V and 0 bases from J, leaving 9 bases between. This CDR3 has 12 amino acids. The CDR3 spells CASSTLSYEQYF. CDR3 bases: TGTGCCAGTTCAACCCTCTCCTACGAGCAGTACTTC.

The table lists this clonotype with a few counts. V usage is TRBV7-2 and J usage is TRBJ2-3; D gene unclear. The V and J ends lost 5 bases and 2 bases respectively, with 11 bases between them. Germline V gives CDR1 SGHTA, CDR2 FQGNSA. There are 14 residues in the CDR3. In DNA form, the CDR3 reads TGTGCCAGCAGCCTAAGGACCGACACAGATACGCAGTATTTT. Residues: CASSLRTDTDTQYF.

The V and J genes are TRBV10-3 and TRBJ2-2; a weak D match, TRBD2 (6 bases). Trimming cost V 0 bases and J 9 bases, with 11 bases left between them. CDR1 is ENHRY, CDR2 SYGVKD, per germline. The CDR3 loop spans 14 amino acids. The CDR3 nucleotides are TGTGCCATCAGTGAGTCAGGAGGGATAAGGGAGCTGTTTTTT. This sequence encodes CAISESGGIRELFF.

This clonotype was seen a handful of times. The chain employs TRBV4-1 and TRBJ2-2; D is ambiguous. Germline CDR1 and CDR2: MGHRA and YSYEKL. This CDR3 spans 13 amino acids. V was trimmed by 4 bases and J by 2 bases, leaving 5 bases between them. The CDR3: CASSPVNTGELFF. CDR3 bases: TGCGCCAGCAGCCCCGTTAACACCGGGGAGCTGTTTTTT.

The rearrangement joins TRBV12-3 or TRBV12-4 to TRBJ1-1; no clear D. V was cut by 8 bases and J by 2 bases, with 21 bases left in between. This CDR3 region has 16 residues. Written as DNA, the CDR3 is TGTGCCAGCTCCCACGGTGCGGGTTCTTCCAACACTGAAGCTTTCTTT. Translated, it gives CASSHGAGSSNTEAFF.

Details on this clonotype: A much larger clone differs by one base, so this may be a read error. The chain is built from TRBV7-2 and TRBJ1-4; D might be TRBD1 (6 bases). Germline V CDR1 and CDR2: SGHTA, FQGNSA. This CDR3 is built from 15 residues. This CDR3 reads CAGSLSGTWGEKLFF. The CDR3 region has the DNA TGTGCCGGCAGCCTCTCAGGGACATGGGGGGAAAAACTGTTTTTT.

V is TRBV7-9 and J is TRBJ1-4; 10 bases agree with TRBD1. The CDR3 covers 15 residues. V was pared by 5 bases and J by 7 bases, with 7 bases of the junction left unmatched. The V gene's germline CDR1 is SEHNR and CDR2 FQNEAQ (reference sequence). CDR3 DNA sequence: TGTGCCAGCAGCCACCGGGACAGGGGAATTGAAAAACTGTTTTTT. Protein sequence: CASSHRDRGIEKLFF.

V is TRBV5-6 and J is TRBJ1-1; 12 positions match TRBD1. CDR3 size: 16 residues. J was trimmed by 10 bases and V by 2 bases; bases with no gene match: 12. Looked up from germline, CDR1 is SGHDT and CDR2 is YYEEEE. The CDR3 protein is CASSFLTGQGADGAFF. CDR3 nucleotide sequence: TGTGCCAGCAGCTTTCTGACGGGACAGGGGGCAGACGGAGCTTTCTTT. The entire variable domain, with the rest obtained from reference TRBV5-6 and TRBJ1-1, is as follows: DAGVTQSPTHLIKTRGQQVTLRCSPKSGHDTVSWYQQALGQGPQFIFQYYEEEERQRGNFPDRFSGHQFPNYSSELNVNALLLGDSALYLCASSFLTGQGADGAFFGQGTRLTVV.

The sample holds many counts of this clonotype. The rearrangement links TRBV7-3 to TRBJ1-6; D not resolved. Germline V gene lookup returns CDR1 SGHTA and CDR2 FQGTGA. V lost 3 bases to trimming and J lost 10 bases, with 13 bases between them. This CDR3 region has 14 residues. CDR3 DNA: TGTGCCAGCAGCTTCCCCGGGCTCCAATCACCCCTCCACTTT. It is translated as CASSFPGLQSPLHF.

The chain employs TRBV6-5 and TRBJ1-4; a possible D gene is TRBD1 (5 bases). Per the germline V gene, CDR1 is MNHEY and CDR2 is SVGAGI. This CDR3 comprises 14 residues. With 6 bases removed from V and 1 base from J, the gap between germline ends came to 9 bases. The CDR3 spells CASSGGGTNEKLFF. In DNA form, the CDR3 reads TGTGCCAGCAGCGGGGGGGGAACTAATGAAAAACTGTTTTTT.

The V call is TRBV7-2, the J call TRBJ2-7, with 7 bases aligning to TRBD2. Germline-derived CDR1 and CDR2 are SGHTA and FQGNSA. V lost 4 bases and J lost 0; bases outside the gene matches: 3. The CDR3 is 14 residues long. In nucleotides, the CDR3 is TGTGCCAGCAGCTCCCGGGACTACTCCTACGAGCAGTACTTC. Translated: CASSSRDYSYEQYF.

The rearrangement links TRBV7-9 to TRBJ2-7, with 11 positions matching TRBD1. The CDR3 is 16 amino acids. Trimming cost V 4 bases and J 1 base; bases outside gene matches: 6. Germline V gene data show CDR1 as SEHNR and CDR2 as FQNEAQ (reference sequence). For the CDR3, the DNA is TGTGCCAGCAGCTCCGGGACAGGGGGTTTTTCCTACGAGCAGTACTTC. This sequence encodes CASSSGTGGFSYEQYF.

This clonotype was detected ten times or more. The chain is built from TRBV11-1 and TRBJ2-7; D may be TRBD1 or TRBD2 (5 bases each). V shed 0 bases and J shed 2 bases, with 14 bases lying between them. Looked up from germline, CDR1 is SGHAT and CDR2 is FQDESV (reference sequence). This CDR3 contains 16 residues. DNA of the CDR3: TGTGCCAGCAGCTTAGCCCCGTCTCAGGGACCCTACGAGCAGTACTTC. Its protein product is CASSLAPSQGPYEQYF.

This clonotype was seen many times. This chain uses TRBV6-5 with TRBJ2-5, with 7 bases that match TRBD1. The CDR3 is 13 amino acids. The trim removed 7 bases at V and 6 bases at J, leaving 8 bases unmatched. CDR1 and CDR2 (germline): MNHEY, SVGAGI. The CDR3: CASTSGTVKTQYF. The CDR3 DNA follows: TGTGCCAGCACCTCCGGGACAGTGAAGACCCAGTACTTC.